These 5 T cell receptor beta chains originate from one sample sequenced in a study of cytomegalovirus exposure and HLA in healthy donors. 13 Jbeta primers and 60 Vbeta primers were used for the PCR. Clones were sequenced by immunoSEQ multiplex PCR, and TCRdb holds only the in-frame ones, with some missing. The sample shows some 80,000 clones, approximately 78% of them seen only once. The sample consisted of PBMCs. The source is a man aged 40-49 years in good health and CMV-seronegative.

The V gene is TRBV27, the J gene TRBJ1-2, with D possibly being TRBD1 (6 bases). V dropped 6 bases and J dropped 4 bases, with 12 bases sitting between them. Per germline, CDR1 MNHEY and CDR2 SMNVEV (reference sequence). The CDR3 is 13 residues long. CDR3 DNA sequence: TGTGCCAGCAGGACACAGGGTCCCTATGGCTACACCTTC. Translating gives CASRTQGPYGYTF.

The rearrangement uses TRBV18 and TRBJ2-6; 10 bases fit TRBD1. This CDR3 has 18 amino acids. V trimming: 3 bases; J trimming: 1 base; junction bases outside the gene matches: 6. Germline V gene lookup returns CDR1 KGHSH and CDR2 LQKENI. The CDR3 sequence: CASSPYGTGVSGANVLTF. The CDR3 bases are TGTGCCAGCTCACCCTACGGGACAGGGGTTTCTGGGGCCAACGTCCTGACTTTC.

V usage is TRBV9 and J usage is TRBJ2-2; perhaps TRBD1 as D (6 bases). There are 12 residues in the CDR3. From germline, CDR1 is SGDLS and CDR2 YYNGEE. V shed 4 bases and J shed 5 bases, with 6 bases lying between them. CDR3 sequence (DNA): TGTGCCAGCAGCCAGGGGACCGGGGAGCTGTTTTTT. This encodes CASSQGTGELFF.

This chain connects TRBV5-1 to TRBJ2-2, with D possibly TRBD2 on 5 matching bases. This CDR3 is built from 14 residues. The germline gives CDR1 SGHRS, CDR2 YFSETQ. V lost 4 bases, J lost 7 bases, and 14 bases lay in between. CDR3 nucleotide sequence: TGCGCCAGCAGCCGTGGGCTAGAGGGCGGGGAGCTGTTTTTT. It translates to CASSRGLEGGELFF. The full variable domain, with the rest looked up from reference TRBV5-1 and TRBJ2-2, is KAGVTQTPRYLIKTRGQQVTLSCSPISGHRSVSWYQQTPGQGLQFLFEYFSETQRNKGNFPGRFSGRQFSNSRSEMNVSTLELGDSALYLCASSRGLEGGELFFGEGSRLTVL.

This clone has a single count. CDR3 sequence (DNA): TGTGCCAGCAGCTTGGACCGGGGACAAAATCAGCCCCAGCATTTT. It specifies CASSLDRGQNQPQHF. The chain has TRBV7-8 and TRBJ1-5; possible D gene TRBD1, 6 bases. Germline-derived CDR1 and CDR2 are SGHVS and FQNEAQ. This CDR3 is built from 15 residues. Trimming removed 3 bases from V and 4 bases from J, with 13 bases in between.